This T cell receptor (beta chain) originates from a study of cytomegalovirus exposure and HLA in healthy donors. Study-wide findings and caveats: A reported reduction in N-insertions relative to the roughly 670-donor mean was seen in an Asian-associated ancestry cluster in a later analysis. Reported findings show TCR beta sequences accurately forecast HLA-A and HLA-B alleles in most subjects. Three CMV-associated chains proved CMV antigen-specific in vitro.

The CDR3 runs to 15 residues. Unmatched junction bases numbered 5, after V lost 3 bases and J lost 5 bases. Germline values: CDR1 MGHRA, CDR2 YSYEKL. Comment on this clone: Its antigen remains unidentified.

In nominal health when sampled, donors likely had unrecorded immune exposures nonetheless. Both 60 Vbeta primers and 13 Jbeta primers went into the PCR. Profiled with immunoSEQ multiplex PCR; TCRdb holds only in-frame clones, not every one. The profile covers a few hundred thousand clones, with 80% to 90% appearing a single time and around 3% taken by the ten largest. The sample was PBMCs. The genes are TRBV4-1 and TRBJ2-4; 9 nucleotides match TRBD1. The TCR originated in a man under 40 in good health and CMV-seronegative. CDR3 bases: TGCGCCAGCAGCCAGGGACAGGGAGATCAAAACATTCAGTACTTC. Protein sequence: CASSQGQGDQNIQYF.